The rows below give T cell receptor beta chains drawn from one sample of a study of PD-1 blockade in classical Hodgkin lymphoma. Repertoires were generated with immunoSEQ multiplex PCR, while TCRdb's copy carries only in-frame clones and drops some. The sample contains some 58,000 clones, about 90% of which appear only once. Sample: peripheral blood mononuclear cells (PBMCs), taken before the fourth cycle of nivolumab. These receptors all stem from a human donor with classical Hodgkin lymphoma. Both conserved end residues are part of each CDR3. A D gene is named only where the DNA matches it firmly. Size values are once, few and many counts, or a class for expanded clones, and some rows have none.

D gene: -; J gene: TRBJ2-3; V gene: TRBV19; clone size: -; CDR3 protein: CASSIADTQYF; CDR3 DNA: TGTGCCAGTAGTATTGCAGATACGCAGTATTTT
D gene: -; J gene: TRBJ1-2; V gene: TRBV5-1; clone size: -; CDR3 protein: CASSLEGVGGYTF; CDR3 DNA: TGCGCCAGCAGCTTGGAAGGGGTAGGTGGCTACACCTTC
D gene: -; J gene: TRBJ1-6; V gene: TRBV19; clone size: -; CDR3 protein: CASNGGGDSPLHF; CDR3 DNA: TGTGCCAGTAATGGGGGAGGGGATTCACCCCTCCACTTT
D gene: -; J gene: TRBJ2-6; V gene: TRBV29-1; clone size: -; CDR3 protein: CSVRQFSGANVLTF; CDR3 DNA: TGCAGCGTTAGACAGTTCTCTGGGGCCAACGTCCTGACTTTC
D gene: -; J gene: TRBJ1-6; V gene: TRBV5-1; clone size: -; CDR3 protein: CASSLGGQRGTSPLHF; CDR3 DNA: TGCGCCAGCAGCTTGGGGGGACAACGCGGAACTTCACCCCTCCACTTT
D gene: -; J gene: TRBJ2-1; V gene: TRBV7-9; clone size: once; CDR3 protein: CASSLIQSEQFF; CDR3 DNA: TGTGCCAGCAGCCTCATACAATCAGAGCAGTTCTTC
D gene: -; J gene: TRBJ1-3; V gene: TRBV7-8; clone size: -; CDR3 protein: CASMWGARYSGNTIYF; CDR3 DNA: TGTGCCAGCATGTGGGGGGCCAGGTACTCTGGAAACACCATATATTTT
D gene: TRBD1; J gene: TRBJ1-5; V gene: TRBV12-5; clone size: -; CDR3 protein: CASGPGPGQGNWGNQPQHF; CDR3 DNA: TGTGCTAGTGGTCCAGGCCCGGGACAGGGGAATTGGGGCAATCAGCCCCAGCATTTT
D gene: -; J gene: TRBJ1-2; V gene: TRBV29-1; clone size: -; CDR3 protein: CSVEIGARYGYTF; CDR3 DNA: TGCAGCGTTGAAATCGGGGCTCGCTATGGCTACACCTTC
D gene: -; J gene: TRBJ1-1; V gene: TRBV5-6; clone size: -; CDR3 protein: CASSLDGYGGTEAFF; CDR3 DNA: TGTGCCAGCAGCTTGGACGGATACGGGGGGACTGAAGCTTTCTTT
D gene: -; J gene: TRBJ2-7; V gene: TRBV21-1; clone size: -; CDR3 protein: CASSKELAGGPHEQYF; CDR3 DNA: TGTGCCAGCAGCAAAGAATTAGCGGGGGGGCCCCACGAGCAGTACTTC
D gene: -; J gene: TRBJ1-1; V gene: TRBV28; clone size: -; CDR3 protein: CASSLSEGLKTEAFF; CDR3 DNA: TGTGCCAGCAGTTTATCGGAGGGGCTTAAAACTGAAGCTTTCTTT
D gene: TRBD1; J gene: TRBJ1-3; V gene: TRBV29-1; clone size: -; CDR3 protein: CSVVTGSGNTIYF; CDR3 DNA: TGCAGCGTTGTGACAGGGTCTGGAAACACCATATATTTT
D gene: -; J gene: TRBJ1-4; V gene: TRBV6-5; clone size: -; CDR3 protein: CASSYGDGSNEKLFF; CDR3 DNA: TGTGCCAGCAGTTACGGGGACGGCAGTAATGAAAAACTGTTTTTT
D gene: TRBD1; J gene: TRBJ2-2; V gene: TRBV5-1; clone size: -; CDR3 protein: CASSSGQGGTGELFF; CDR3 DNA: TGCGCCAGCAGCTCCGGACAGGGAGGCACCGGGGAGCTGTTTTTT
D gene: TRBD1; J gene: TRBJ1-2; V gene: TRBV18; clone size: -; CDR3 protein: CASSLGTGAYGYTF; CDR3 DNA: TGTGCCAGCTCACTTGGGACAGGGGCCTATGGCTACACCTTC
D gene: -; J gene: TRBJ2-5; V gene: TRBV7-3; clone size: -; CDR3 protein: CASSLKVSETQYF; CDR3 DNA: TGTGCCAGCAGCTTAAAGGTATCGGAGACCCAGTACTTC
D gene: -; J gene: TRBJ1-2; V gene: TRBV18; clone size: -; CDR3 protein: CASSPLDTSYGYTF; CDR3 DNA: TGTGCCAGCTCACCTTTGGACACCTCCTATGGCTACACCTTC
D gene: -; J gene: TRBJ2-7; V gene: TRBV7-9; clone size: -; CDR3 protein: CASSLVPGTYEQYF; CDR3 DNA: TGTGCCAGCAGCTTAGTTCCAGGGACCTACGAGCAGTACTTC
D gene: -; J gene: TRBJ1-1; V gene: TRBV28; clone size: -; CDR3 protein: CASSLLVTEAFF; CDR3 DNA: TGTGCCAGCAGTTTGCTGGTCACTGAAGCTTTCTTT
D gene: -; J gene: TRBJ1-1; V gene: TRBV4-1; clone size: -; CDR3 protein: CASSQDGRDTEAFF; CDR3 DNA: TGCGCCAGCAGCCAAGATGGCAGGGACACTGAAGCTTTCTTT
D gene: -; J gene: TRBJ2-7; V gene: TRBV6-6; clone size: -; CDR3 protein: CASKLGGLGAYEQYF; CDR3 DNA: TGTGCCAGCAAACTAGGGGGGCTAGGGGCCTACGAGCAGTACTTC
D gene: TRBD2; J gene: TRBJ2-1; V gene: TRBV7-2; clone size: once; CDR3 protein: CASRLAGGPVHNEQFF; CDR3 DNA: TGTGCCAGCAGGTTAGCGGGGGGCCCTGTCCACAATGAGCAGTTCTTC
D gene: -; J gene: TRBJ2-4; V gene: TRBV20-1; clone size: -; CDR3 protein: CSAGLINIQYF; CDR3 DNA: TGCAGTGCTGGGCTCATTAACATTCAGTACTTC
D gene: -; J gene: TRBJ2-5; V gene: TRBV7-9; clone size: -; CDR3 protein: CASSFQQLPLGTQYF; CDR3 DNA: TGTGCCAGCAGCTTCCAACAACTCCCTTTGGGGACCCAGTACTTC
D gene: TRBD1; J gene: TRBJ2-1; V gene: TRBV5-1; clone size: -; CDR3 protein: CASSHGTGGRGEQFF; CDR3 DNA: TGCGCCAGCAGCCACGGGACAGGGGGGAGGGGTGAGCAGTTCTTC
D gene: TRBD1; J gene: TRBJ1-2; V gene: TRBV2; clone size: once; CDR3 protein: CASSYTPGGFYGYTF; CDR3 DNA: TGTGCCAGCAGTTACACTCCAGGGGGCTTCTATGGCTACACCTTC
D gene: -; J gene: TRBJ1-2; V gene: TRBV19; clone size: -; CDR3 protein: CATLQASYGYTF; CDR3 DNA: TGTGCCACCCTTCAGGCGAGCTATGGCTACACCTTC
D gene: -; J gene: TRBJ1-2; V gene: TRBV14; clone size: -; CDR3 protein: CASSPPRRPFSGYTF; CDR3 DNA: TGTGCCAGCAGCCCCCCCCGACGGCCTTTCAGCGGCTACACCTTC
D gene: -; J gene: TRBJ1-2; V gene: TRBV18; clone size: -; CDR3 protein: CASSPIGINGYTF; CDR3 DNA: TGTGCCAGCTCACCCATAGGGATCAATGGCTACACCTTC
D gene: -; J gene: TRBJ1-3; V gene: TRBV5-6; clone size: -; CDR3 protein: CASSLTPTVGNTIYF; CDR3 DNA: TGTGCCAGCAGCCTCACCCCGACAGTGGGAAACACCATATATTTT
D gene: -; J gene: TRBJ2-6; V gene: TRBV11-2; clone size: -; CDR3 protein: CASSSGRFSGANVLTF; CDR3 DNA: TGTGCCAGCAGCTCAGGTCGGTTCTCTGGGGCCAACGTCCTGACTTTC
D gene: TRBD2; J gene: TRBJ2-3; V gene: TRBV6-1; clone size: -; CDR3 protein: CASSEYWGLAGRERTDTQYF; CDR3 DNA: TGTGCCAGCAGTGAATATTGGGGACTAGCGGGGCGTGAACGTACAGATACGCAGTATTTT
D gene: -; J gene: TRBJ2-5; V gene: TRBV6-1; clone size: -; CDR3 protein: CASSEGETQYF; CDR3 DNA: TGTGCCAGCAGTGAGGGGGAGACCCAGTACTTC
D gene: -; J gene: TRBJ1-1; V gene: TRBV4-1; clone size: -; CDR3 protein: CASSQVGRPGGEAFF; CDR3 DNA: TGCGCCAGCAGCCAGGTTGGACGGCCTGGCGGGGAAGCTTTCTTT
D gene: TRBD1; J gene: TRBJ1-2; V gene: TRBV27; clone size: -; CDR3 protein: CASSSPTTGDYGYTF; CDR3 DNA: TGTGCCAGCAGTTCCCCTACAACAGGGGACTATGGCTACACCTTC
D gene: -; J gene: TRBJ1-4; V gene: TRBV6-6; clone size: -; CDR3 protein: CASSSQGGREKLFF; CDR3 DNA: TGTGCCAGCAGTTCCCAGGGCGGTCGGGAAAAACTGTTTTTT
D gene: -; J gene: TRBJ2-2; V gene: TRBV18; clone size: -; CDR3 protein: CASSDTGELFF; CDR3 DNA: TGTGCCAGCTCCGACACCGGGGAGCTGTTTTTT
D gene: TRBD2; J gene: TRBJ2-1; V gene: TRBV7-9; clone size: -; CDR3 protein: CASSFPGTSPNNEQFF; CDR3 DNA: TGTGCCAGCAGCTTCCCCGGGACTAGCCCTAACAATGAGCAGTTCTTC
D gene: -; J gene: TRBJ1-2; V gene: TRBV4-1; clone size: -; CDR3 protein: CASSQVGGREGYTF; CDR3 DNA: TGCGCCAGCAGCCAAGTCGGGGGGCGCGAGGGCTACACCTTC
D gene: -; J gene: TRBJ1-6; V gene: TRBV2; clone size: -; CDR3 protein: CATPADLNSPLHF; CDR3 DNA: TGTGCCACCCCGGCGGATCTAAATTCACCCCTCCACTTT
D gene: -; J gene: TRBJ1-6; V gene: TRBV4-1; clone size: -; CDR3 protein: CASSQDDRTLHF; CDR3 DNA: TGCGCCAGCAGCCAAGATGATAGAACCCTCCACTTT
D gene: -; J gene: TRBJ1-3; V gene: TRBV30; clone size: -; CDR3 protein: CAEGQPGNTIYF; CDR3 DNA: TGTGCCGAAGGGCAGCCCGGAAACACCATATATTTT
D gene: -; J gene: TRBJ2-2; V gene: TRBV2; clone size: -; CDR3 protein: CANRQEPTGELFF; CDR3 DNA: TGTGCCAACAGACAGGAGCCCACCGGGGAGCTGTTTTTT
D gene: TRBD1; J gene: TRBJ1-6; V gene: TRBV27; clone size: -; CDR3 protein: CASRRQGRNSPLHF; CDR3 DNA: TGTGCCAGCAGACGACAGGGGAGGAATTCACCCCTCCACTTT
D gene: -; J gene: TRBJ2-7; V gene: TRBV10-1; clone size: -; CDR3 protein: CASSESDFGGSSEQYF; CDR3 DNA: TGCGCCAGCAGTGAGTCGGATTTTGGGGGCTCATCCGAGCAGTACTTC
D gene: -; J gene: TRBJ2-5; V gene: TRBV4-1; clone size: -; CDR3 protein: CASSQNIGPEQTQYF; CDR3 DNA: TGCGCCAGCAGCCAAAATATTGGACCTGAACAGACCCAGTACTTC
D gene: -; J gene: TRBJ2-7; V gene: TRBV10-1; clone size: -; CDR3 protein: CASSESFHEQYF; CDR3 DNA: TGCGCCAGCAGTGAGTCCTTTCACGAGCAGTACTTC
D gene: TRBD2; J gene: TRBJ2-3; V gene: TRBV19; clone size: -; CDR3 protein: CASSILPSGDTQYF; CDR3 DNA: TGTGCCAGTAGTATTTTGCCTAGCGGGGATACGCAGTATTTT
D gene: -; J gene: TRBJ2-3; V gene: TRBV5-1; clone size: -; CDR3 protein: CASSLWLHGDTQYF; CDR3 DNA: TGCGCCAGCAGCTTGTGGCTCCACGGAGATACGCAGTATTTT
D gene: -; J gene: TRBJ2-7; V gene: TRBV5-6; clone size: once; CDR3 protein: CASSLGVKETYEQYF; CDR3 DNA: TGTGCCAGCAGCTTGGGCGTAAAGGAAACCTACGAGCAGTACTTC
D gene: TRBD1; J gene: TRBJ2-7; V gene: TRBV2; clone size: -; CDR3 protein: CAVQTDRGPYEQYF; CDR3 DNA: TGTGCCGTACAAACCGACAGGGGGCCCTACGAGCAGTACTTC